These T cell receptor beta chains were read from a single sample in a study of T cell responses to AZD1222 COVID-19 vaccine. Assay used: immunoSEQ multiplex PCR; TCRdb lists only in-frame clones, some missing. The table has approximately 160,000 clones, around 88% seen once; the top ten hold under 2.5%. The sample consisted of peripheral blood, taken on day 0 of AZD1222 vaccination. These receptors came from an adult in good health. Each CDR3 is given with its conserved first and last residue. The D gene is left open where the match is weak. The size of a clone is reported for some rows only, either as once, few or many, or as a class for expanded clones.

TRBJ2-7 - - TRBV19 TGTGCCAGTAGTACCCCCCGAGGCCTCTCCTACGAGCAGTACTTC CASSTPRGLSYEQYF
TRBJ1-2 once - TRBV15 TGTGCCACCAGCAGTGGAACTAACTATGGCTACACCTTC CATSSGTNYGYTF
TRBJ1-2 once - TRBV29-1 TGCAGCGTAGTCCCGGGGGCTGGTAACTATGGCTACACCTTC CSVVPGAGNYGYTF
TRBJ1-2 - - TRBV18 TGTGCCAGCTCCCCCATGGGGGTTGATGGCTACACCTTC CASSPMGVDGYTF
TRBJ1-1 once - TRBV19 TGTGCCAGTAGTCAGGGGCGGCTGAACACTGAAGCTTTCTTT CASSQGRLNTEAFF
TRBJ2-5 - TRBD2 TRBV4-3 TGCGCCAGCAGCTTCGGGACTAGCGGTACATTTCCCTCCCAAGAGACCCAGTACTTC CASSFGTSGTFPSQETQYF
TRBJ1-3 - - TRBV6-5 TGTGCCAGCAGCTCCTGGAGGAACACCATATATTTT CASSSWRNTIYF
TRBJ2-5 - - TRBV19 TGTGCCAGTCGCGCCAGGGGATCGGAGACCCAGTACTTC CASRARGSETQYF
TRBJ1-6 - - TRBV5-6 TGTGCCAGCAGCTTTCTCGCGGGTATAGGAAATTCACCCCTCCACTTT CASSFLAGIGNSPLHF
TRBJ1-1 - - TRBV30 TGTGCCTGGACAGGGTCGAACACTGAAGCTTTCTTT CAWTGSNTEAFF